The 26 T cell receptor beta chains reported below all come from one sample, sequenced in a study of blood T cell repertoires in COVID-19 (dated by TCRdb to the early 2020s). The library was built by means of the immunoSEQ multiplex PCR assay. TCRdb provides this immuneACCESS table in a form limited to in-frame rearrangements. Some clones are lacking; in checked studies, under half of them reflect an unresolved V gene, and why the rest are absent is not known. The sample records about 240,000 clones, 70% to 90% of which are singletons. The ten largest clones capture 3.5% to 4.5% of the sample. The sequencing sample was made of peripheral blood. The receptor set was obtained from a man aged 50-59 years with acute or convalescent COVID-19.

This clone was seen a handful of times. The CDR3 spells CASSSGSNYGYTF. The DNA for the CDR3 is TGTGCCAGCAGCTCAGGGTCTAACTATGGCTACACCTTC. The chain has TRBV5-4 and TRBJ1-2; maybe TRBD1 (5 bases). From germline, CDR1 is SGHNT and CDR2 YYREEE (reference sequence). The CDR3 contains 13 residues. V was pared by 3 bases and J by 0 bases, with 6 bases between.

V is TRBV7-3 and J is TRBJ2-2; D is unresolved. CDR1 is SGHTA and CDR2 is FQGTGA in the germline V gene. V dropped 6 bases and J dropped 7 bases, with 12 bases sitting between them. The CDR3 is 13 amino acids. In DNA form, the CDR3 reads TGTGCCAGCAGATCCCTCCCCGGCGGGGAGCTGTTTTTT. Translation gives CASRSLPGGELFF.

The chain joins TRBV18 to TRBJ2-3, with no clear D. The ends were cut back, 0 bases at V and 0 bases at J, with 7 bases in the middle. The CDR3 is 15 amino acids. Germline CDR1 KGHSH, CDR2 LQKENI. The CDR3 loop reads CASSPPLPSTDTQYF. In nucleotides, the CDR3 is TGTGCCAGCTCACCACCACTACCAAGCACAGATACGCAGTATTTT.

This chain connects TRBV10-3 to TRBJ2-2, with 8 bases aligning to TRBD1. Germline loops: CDR1 ENHRY, CDR2 SYGVKD. This CDR3 comprises 20 residues. The trim removed 5 bases at V and 0 bases at J, leaving 17 bases unmatched. The CDR3 bases are TGTGCCATCAGTAGGGGCGGACAGGGATCCACACTTTCGAACACCGGGGAGCTGTTTTTT. Its translation is CAISRGGQGSTLSNTGELFF.

The chain uses TRBV6-6 and TRBJ2-7, with 13 bases aligning to TRBD2. Losses at the gene ends were 8 bases for V and 5 bases for J; bases not matched to a gene: 9. Germline-derived CDR1 and CDR2 are MNHNY and SVGAGI (reference sequence). This CDR3 is built from 15 residues. The CDR3 loop is CASVTSGGARDEQYF. CDR3 DNA sequence: TGTGCCAGCGTTACTAGCGGGGGGGCCAGGGACGAGCAGTACTTC.

The J gene is TRBJ1-1, the V gene TRBV19; 10 positions match TRBD1. CDR1 and CDR2 (germline): LNHDA, SQIVND (reference sequence). J lost 4 bases, V lost 7 bases, and 12 bases had no gene match. This CDR3 has 16 amino acids. The CDR3 DNA sequence: TGTGCCAGTAATAGCGGGACAGGGGCGAAGTTCACTGAAGCTTTCTTT. This sequence encodes CASNSGTGAKFTEAFF.

The CDR3 loop is CASSLWAGDEKLFF. DNA of the CDR3: TGTGCCAGCAGTTTATGGGCAGGGGACGAAAAACTGTTTTTT. This rearrangement joins TRBV27 to TRBJ1-4; the D gene is possibly TRBD1 (6 bases). The CDR3 is 14 residues long. From germline, CDR1 is MNHEY and CDR2 SMNVEV (reference sequence). V shed 1 base and J shed 8 bases, with 11 bases lying between them. Based on the CDR3 plus reference TRBV27 and TRBJ1-4, the full variable domain is EAQVTQNPRYLITVTGKKLTVTCSQNMNHEYMSWYRQDPGLGLRQIYYSMNVEVTDKGDVPEGYKVSRKEKRNFPLILESPSPNQTSLYFCASSLWAGDEKLFFGSGTQLSVL.

The chain couples TRBV6-5 to TRBJ1-1; D is perhaps TRBD1 (6 bases). CDR1 and CDR2 (germline): MNHEY, SVGAGI. The CDR3 is made up of 12 amino acids. Trimming left V 8 bases short and J 5 bases short, with 12 bases between. The CDR3 loop reads CASQQGLTEAFF. The CDR3 DNA reads as TGTGCCAGCCAACAGGGCCTAACTGAAGCTTTCTTT.

The gene calls are TRBV7-2 and TRBJ2-1; D is undetermined. V was trimmed by 1 base and J by 0 bases, leaving 7 bases between them. Per the germline V gene, CDR1 is SGHTA and CDR2 is FQGNSA. CDR3 length: 15 residues. CDR3 amino acids: CASSLDASSYNEQFF. The CDR3 coding sequence is TGTGCCAGCAGCTTAGACGCGAGCTCCTACAATGAGCAGTTCTTC.

This clone was picked up one time. The chain has TRBV12-3 or TRBV12-4 and TRBJ1-2; D not resolved. CDR3 length equals 13 residues. V was clipped by 3 bases and J by 7 bases, with 12 bases between them. The CDR3, as DNA: TGTGCCAGCAGTTTTCCCCCGTCGGGTGGCTACACCTTC. Translated, it gives CASSFPPSGGYTF.

The genes are TRBV6-6 and TRBJ1-5; tentative D call: TRBD1 (6 bases). The CDR3 runs 15 residues. Germline V CDR1 and CDR2: MNHNY, SVGAGI (reference sequence). V shed 6 bases and J shed 6 bases, with 18 bases lying between them. CDR3 nucleotides: TGTGCCAGCAGCCCCGAAACAGGGCGTATTCAGCCCCAGCATTTT. This translates into CASSPETGRIQPQHF.

This clone showed up just once. The chain employs TRBV28 and TRBJ2-7; TRBD2 is a possible D gene (5 bases). CDR1 is MDHEN, CDR2 SYDVKM, per germline. This CDR3 contains 15 residues. Deletions cut 4 bases from V and 0 bases from J, with 13 bases between. CDR3 protein: CASSSRTGNSYEQYF. CDR3 in DNA: TGTGCCAGCAGTTCTAGGACGGGGAACTCCTACGAGCAGTACTTC.

The V call is TRBV3-1 (or the pseudogene TRBV3-2), the J call TRBJ1-1; D might be TRBD1 (5 bases). With 1 base removed from V and 4 bases from J, the gap between germline ends came to 10 bases. Looked up from germline, CDR1 is LGHDT and CDR2 is YNNKEL (reference sequence). The CDR3 has 14 amino acids. CDR3 protein: CASSQAGSRTEAFF. The CDR3 DNA is TGTGCCAGCAGCCAAGCAGGGTCACGCACTGAAGCTTTCTTT.

The genes are TRBV6-6 and TRBJ2-7, with 7 bases that match TRBD1. This CDR3 is built from 13 residues. Germline V gives CDR1 MNHNY, CDR2 SVGAGI (reference sequence). Germline trimming cut 7 bases from V and 4 bases from J; bases unmatched to any gene: 7. The CDR3 is CASNDRESYEQYF. The CDR3 DNA reads as TGTGCCAGCAATGACAGGGAATCGTACGAGCAGTACTTC.

CDR3 protein: CASSGGQGVQNTEAFF. CDR3 coding DNA: TGTGCCAGCAGTGGGGGACAGGGGGTCCAGAACACTGAAGCTTTCTTT. This rearrangement joins TRBV27 to TRBJ1-1; 11 positions agree with TRBD1. CDR3 size: 16 residues. J gave up 1 base and V 5 bases, and 6 bases lay outside the gene matches. Germline loops: CDR1 MNHEY, CDR2 SMNVEV (reference sequence).

The rearrangement links TRBV2 to TRBJ1-4; D is unresolved. Germline loops: CDR1 SNHLY, CDR2 FYNNEI. CDR3 length: 17 residues. Trimming left V 2 bases short and J 4 bases short, with 17 bases between. Here the CDR3 DNA reads TGTGCCAGCAGTGAATCGGGAGCTATTGGGAATAATGAAAAACTGTTTTTT. Translated: CASSESGAIGNNEKLFF.

The chain employs TRBV5-1 and TRBJ2-2; D gene ambiguous. V lost 0 bases and J 5 bases, leaving 5 bases between the germline ends. The CDR3 is made up of 13 amino acids. Germline V gives CDR1 SGHRS, CDR2 YFSETQ. CDR3 DNA: TGCGCCAGCAGCTTGGATGTAACCGGGGAGCTGTTTTTT. As protein: CASSLDVTGELFF. Variable domain in full (rest from reference TRBV5-1 and TRBJ2-2): KAGVTQTPRYLIKTRGQQVTLSCSPISGHRSVSWYQQTPGQGLQFLFEYFSETQRNKGNFPGRFSGRQFSNSRSEMNVSTLELGDSALYLCASSLDVTGELFFGEGSRLTVL.

This sequence joins TRBV7-9 and TRBJ2-1; 10 bases are a match to TRBD2. Unmatched junction bases numbered 5, after V lost 3 bases and J lost 0 bases. The germline V gene encodes CDR1 SEHNR and CDR2 FQNEAQ (reference sequence). CDR3 length equals 17 residues. Written as DNA, the CDR3 is TGTGCCAGCAGCTTCTGGACTAGCGGAAGCTCCTACAATGAGCAGTTCTTC. Protein sequence: CASSFWTSGSSYNEQFF.

The V gene is TRBV3-1 (or the pseudogene TRBV3-2), the J gene TRBJ1-2; D unresolved. CDR3 length: 14 residues. Per germline, CDR1 LGHDT and CDR2 YNNKEL (reference sequence). Trimming removed 2 bases from V and 5 bases from J, with 12 bases in between. CDR3 sequence: CASSQNGEAYGYTF. As DNA, the CDR3 is TGTGCCAGCAGCCAAAACGGGGAGGCGTATGGCTACACCTTC.

This clone was seen only a few times. This chain joins TRBV5-1 and TRBJ1-1; tentatively, D is TRBD1 (6 bases). Per germline, CDR1 SGHRS and CDR2 YFSETQ. The ends were cut back, 4 bases at V and 4 bases at J, with 17 bases in the middle. There are 15 residues in the CDR3. The CDR3 bases are TGCGCCAGCAGCATAGGACAGATTGAAGGCACTGAAGCTTTCTTT. Translating it yields CASSIGQIEGTEAFF. The whole variable domain, remainder taken from reference TRBV5-1 and TRBJ1-1, is KAGVTQTPRYLIKTRGQQVTLSCSPISGHRSVSWYQQTPGQGLQFLFEYFSETQRNKGNFPGRFSGRQFSNSRSEMNVSTLELGDSALYLCASSIGQIEGTEAFFGQGTRLTVV.

The chain carries TRBV9 and TRBJ1-6; TRBD1 is a possible D gene (5 bases). This CDR3 region has 15 residues. The V end lost 0 bases, the J end lost 3 bases, and 7 bases lay between the germline ends. The germline V gene has CDR1 SGDLS and CDR2 YYNGEE. The CDR3 reads CASSVETGYNSPLHF. CDR3 DNA sequence: TGTGCCAGCAGCGTAGAAACAGGCTATAATTCACCCCTCCACTTT.

The CDR3 here is CATSEVSSNQPQHF. The CDR3 DNA reads as TGTGCCACCAGTGAAGTGAGTAGCAATCAGCCCCAGCATTTT. The chain couples TRBV24-1 to TRBJ1-5; D call uncertain. V was shortened by 4 bases and J by 0 bases, with 6 bases between the two germline ends. Germline V CDR1 and CDR2: KGHDR, SFDVKD. The CDR3 contains 14 residues.

This sequence joins TRBV4-2 and TRBJ1-4, with TRBD1 identical over 8 bases. Trimming cost V 3 bases and J 6 bases; bases outside gene matches: 6. The CDR3 has 15 residues. Germline V gene sequence: CDR1 LGHNA, CDR2 YNFKEQ. The CDR3 region has the DNA TGTGCCAGCAGCCAGGAGACAGGGGTGGATGAAAAACTGTTTTTT. Residues: CASSQETGVDEKLFF.

The rearrangement joins TRBV14 to TRBJ2-7; 7 bases agree with TRBD2. The CDR3 is made up of 15 amino acids. V lost 0 bases, J lost 2 bases, and 4 bases stayed unmatched. The germline CDR1 and CDR2 sequences are SGHDN and FVKESK. This CDR3 reads CASSQDLGGPYEQYF. The DNA for the CDR3 is TGTGCCAGCAGCCAAGATCTGGGAGGGCCCTACGAGCAGTACTTC.

The chain combines TRBV19 with TRBJ1-2; D not resolved. V was clipped by 9 bases and J by 4 bases, with 21 bases between them. The CDR3 is 15 amino acids. Germline CDR1 is LNHDA and CDR2 is SQIVND (reference sequence). CDR3 protein: CARSLIGVAFYGYTF. CDR3 coding DNA: TGTGCCAGATCCTTGATTGGTGTGGCCTTCTATGGCTACACCTTC.

V and J are TRBV15 and TRBJ2-7; 10 nucleotides agree with TRBD2. J was trimmed by 4 bases and V by 1 base; bases with no gene match: 13. The germline V gene encodes CDR1 LNHNV and CDR2 YYDKDF (reference sequence). This CDR3 comprises 18 residues. CDR3 in amino acids: CATSRVRAPGLALYEQYF. CDR3 bases: TGTGCCACCAGCAGAGTTAGAGCCCCGGGACTAGCGCTATACGAGCAGTACTTC.